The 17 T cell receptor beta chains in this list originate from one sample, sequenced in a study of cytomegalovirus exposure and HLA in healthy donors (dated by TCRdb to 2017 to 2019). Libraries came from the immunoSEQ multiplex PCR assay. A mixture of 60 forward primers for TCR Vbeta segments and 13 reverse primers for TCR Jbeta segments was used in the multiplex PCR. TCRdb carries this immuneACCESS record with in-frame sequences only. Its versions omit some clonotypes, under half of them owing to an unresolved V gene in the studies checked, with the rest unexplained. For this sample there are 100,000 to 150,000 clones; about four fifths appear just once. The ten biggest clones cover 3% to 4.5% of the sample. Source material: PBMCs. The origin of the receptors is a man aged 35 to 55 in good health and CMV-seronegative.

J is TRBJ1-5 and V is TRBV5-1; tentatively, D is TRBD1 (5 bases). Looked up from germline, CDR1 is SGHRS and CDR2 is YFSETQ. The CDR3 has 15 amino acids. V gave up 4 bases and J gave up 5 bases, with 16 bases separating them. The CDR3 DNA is TGCGCCAGCAGCCGGGACTTCGGGTCTCATCAGCCCCAGCATTTT. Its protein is CASSRDFGSHQPQHF.

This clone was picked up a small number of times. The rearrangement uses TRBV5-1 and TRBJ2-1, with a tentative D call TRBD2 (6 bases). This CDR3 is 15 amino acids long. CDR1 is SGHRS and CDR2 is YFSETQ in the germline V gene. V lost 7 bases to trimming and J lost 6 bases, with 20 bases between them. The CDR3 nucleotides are TGCGCCAGCTTCCCCGGGGGATCTCTAACCAATGAGCAGTTCTTC. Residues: CASFPGGSLTNEQFF.

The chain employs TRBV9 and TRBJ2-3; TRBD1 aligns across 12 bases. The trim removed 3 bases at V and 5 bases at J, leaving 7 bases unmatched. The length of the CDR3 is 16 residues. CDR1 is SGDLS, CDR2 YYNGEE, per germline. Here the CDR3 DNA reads TGTGCCAGCAGCGCCGGGACAGGGGGCGCGATAGATACGCAGTATTTT. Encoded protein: CASSAGTGGAIDTQYF.

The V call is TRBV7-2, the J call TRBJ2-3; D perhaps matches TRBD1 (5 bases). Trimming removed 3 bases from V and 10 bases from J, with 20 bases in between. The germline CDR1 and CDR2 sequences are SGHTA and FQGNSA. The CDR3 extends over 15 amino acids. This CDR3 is CASSFGRTYEWAQYF. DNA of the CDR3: TGTGCCAGCAGCTTTGGACGGACATACGAGTGGGCGCAGTATTTT. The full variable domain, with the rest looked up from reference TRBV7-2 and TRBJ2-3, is GAGVSQSPSNKVTEKGKDVELRCDPISGHTALYWYRQSLGQGLEFLIYFQGNSAPDKSGLPSDRFSAERTGGSVSTLTIQRTQQEDSAVYLCASSFGRTYEWAQYFGPGTRLTVL.

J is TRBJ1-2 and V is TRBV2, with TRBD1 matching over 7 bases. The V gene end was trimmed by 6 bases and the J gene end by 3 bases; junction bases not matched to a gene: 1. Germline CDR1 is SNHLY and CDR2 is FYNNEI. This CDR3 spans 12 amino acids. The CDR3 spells CASRGTDYGYTF. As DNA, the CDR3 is TGTGCCAGCAGAGGGACAGACTATGGCTACACCTTC. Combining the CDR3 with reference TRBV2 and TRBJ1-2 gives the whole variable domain EPEVTQTPSHQVTQMGQEVILRCVPISNHLYFYWYRQILGQKVEFLVSFYNNEISEKSEIFDDQFSVERPDGSNFTLKIRSTKLEDSAMYFCASRGTDYGYTFGSGTRLTVV.

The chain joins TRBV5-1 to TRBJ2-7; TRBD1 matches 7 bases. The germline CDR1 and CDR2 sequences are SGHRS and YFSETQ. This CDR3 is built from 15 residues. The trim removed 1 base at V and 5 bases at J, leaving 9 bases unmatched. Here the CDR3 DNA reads TGCGCCAGCAGCTTGAGAGTGAGGGGGCAGGACGAGCAGTACTTC. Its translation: CASSLRVRGQDEQYF.

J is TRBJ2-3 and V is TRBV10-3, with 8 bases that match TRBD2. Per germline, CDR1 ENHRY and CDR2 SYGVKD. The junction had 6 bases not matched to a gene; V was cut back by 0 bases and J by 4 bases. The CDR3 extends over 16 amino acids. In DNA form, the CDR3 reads TGTGCCATCAGTGAGTCAGGGGCGGGGGGTCCAGATACGCAGTATTTT. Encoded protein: CAISESGAGGPDTQYF.

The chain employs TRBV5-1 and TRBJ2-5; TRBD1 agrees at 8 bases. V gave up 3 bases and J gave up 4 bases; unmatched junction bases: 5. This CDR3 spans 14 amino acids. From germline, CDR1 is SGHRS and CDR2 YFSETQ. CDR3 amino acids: CASSSLTGVETQYF. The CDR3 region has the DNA TGCGCCAGCAGCTCCTTGACAGGGGTAGAGACCCAGTACTTC.

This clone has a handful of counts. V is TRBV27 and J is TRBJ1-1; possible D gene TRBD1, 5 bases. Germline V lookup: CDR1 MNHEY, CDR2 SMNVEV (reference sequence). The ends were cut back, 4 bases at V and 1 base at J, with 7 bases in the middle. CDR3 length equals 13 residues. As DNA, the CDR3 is TGTGCCAGCAGTTATGGGGCGAACACTGAAGCTTTCTTT. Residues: CASSYGANTEAFF.

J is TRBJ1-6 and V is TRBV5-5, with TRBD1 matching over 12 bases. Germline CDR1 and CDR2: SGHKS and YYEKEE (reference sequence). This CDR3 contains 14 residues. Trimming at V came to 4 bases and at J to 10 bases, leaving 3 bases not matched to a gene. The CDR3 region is CASSPGTGGSPLHF. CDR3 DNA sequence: TGTGCCAGCAGCCCCGGGACAGGGGGCTCACCCCTCCACTTT.

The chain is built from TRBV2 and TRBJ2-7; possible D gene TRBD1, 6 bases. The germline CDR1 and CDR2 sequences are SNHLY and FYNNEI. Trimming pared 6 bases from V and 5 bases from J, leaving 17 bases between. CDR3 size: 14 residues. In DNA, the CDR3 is TGTGCCAGCAGGTGGTACAGGGAAGAGGACGAGCAGTACTTC. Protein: CASRWYREEDEQYF.

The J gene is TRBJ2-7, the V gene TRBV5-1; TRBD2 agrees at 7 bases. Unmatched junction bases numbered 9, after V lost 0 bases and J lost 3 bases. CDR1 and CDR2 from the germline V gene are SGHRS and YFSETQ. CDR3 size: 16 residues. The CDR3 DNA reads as TGCGCCAGCAGCTTGGCGGGGGGTCCAGGGATCTACGAGCAGTACTTC. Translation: CASSLAGGPGIYEQYF. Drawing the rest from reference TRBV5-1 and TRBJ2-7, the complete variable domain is KAGVTQTPRYLIKTRGQQVTLSCSPISGHRSVSWYQQTPGQGLQFLFEYFSETQRNKGNFPGRFSGRQFSNSRSEMNVSTLELGDSALYLCASSLAGGPGIYEQYFGPGTRLTVT.

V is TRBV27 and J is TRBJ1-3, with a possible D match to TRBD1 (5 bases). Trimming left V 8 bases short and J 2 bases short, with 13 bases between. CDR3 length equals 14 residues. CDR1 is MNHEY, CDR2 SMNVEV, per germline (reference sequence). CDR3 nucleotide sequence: TGTGCCAGCGCTCCCGGGGGAGCTGGAAACACCATATATTTT. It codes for CASAPGGAGNTIYF.

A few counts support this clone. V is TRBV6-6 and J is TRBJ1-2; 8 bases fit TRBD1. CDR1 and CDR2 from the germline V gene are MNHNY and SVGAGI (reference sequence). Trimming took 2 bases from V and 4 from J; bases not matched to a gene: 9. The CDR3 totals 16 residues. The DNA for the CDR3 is TGTGCCAGCAGTTACAACAGGAGGACAGGGCTCTATGGCTACACCTTC. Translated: CASSYNRRTGLYGYTF.

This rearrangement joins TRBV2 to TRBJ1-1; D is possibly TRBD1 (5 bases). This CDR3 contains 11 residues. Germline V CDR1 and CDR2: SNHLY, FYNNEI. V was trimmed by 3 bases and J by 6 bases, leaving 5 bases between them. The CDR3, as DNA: TGTGCCAGCAGTGACAGGGCTGAAGCTTTCTTT. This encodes CASSDRAEAFF.

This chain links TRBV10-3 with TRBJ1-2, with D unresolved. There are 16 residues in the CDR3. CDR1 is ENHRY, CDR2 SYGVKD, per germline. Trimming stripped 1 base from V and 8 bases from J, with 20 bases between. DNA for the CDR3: TGTGCCATCAGTGAGTTCCCCCCGTCCTTCAAACTCGGCTACACCTTC. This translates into CAISEFPPSFKLGYTF.

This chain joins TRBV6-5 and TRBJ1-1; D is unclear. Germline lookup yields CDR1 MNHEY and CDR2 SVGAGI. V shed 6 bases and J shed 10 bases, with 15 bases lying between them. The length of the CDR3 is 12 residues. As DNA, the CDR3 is TGTGCCAGCAGCCATGCTCCAGATGGAGCTTTCTTT. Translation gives CASSHAPDGAFF.